Listed below are T cell receptor beta chains from one sample, sequenced in a study of T cell repertoires in cytomegalovirus infection. Using its own MiXCR run on the reads, TCRdb lists one record per CDR3 protein. The sample holds fewer than 300,000 distinct CDR3 sequences; roughly 24% are singletons and the top ten take approximately 15%. The sequencing sample was made of PBMCs. These receptors came from a human donor in good health (CMV status not recorded). Some clones in this sample may be carry-over from other donors' samples. The CDR3 runs from the conserved cysteine through the conserved F or W. A D gene is named only where the DNA matches it firmly. Expanded clones are given a class, and other clones once, few, many or no size at all.

J gene	D gene	V gene	clone size	CDR3 DNA	CDR3 protein
TRBJ2-3	.	TRBV7-2	many	TGTGCCAGCAGCTTAATTGGACTGACAGATACGCAGTATTTT	CASSLIGLTDTQYF
TRBJ2-3	.	TRBV5-4	few	TGTGCCAGCAGCTTGGCCAACGGGGCCACAGATACGCAGTATTTT	CASSLANGATDTQYF
TRBJ2-7	.	TRBV28	.	TGTGCCAGCAGTCCGGGACTCCGCTACGAGCAGTACTTC	CASSPGLRYEQYF
TRBJ2-1	.	TRBV7-2	many	TGTGCCAGCAGCTTAGTCGGGACCGGGTCCTACAATGAGCAGTTCTTC	CASSLVGTGSYNEQFF
TRBJ1-2	.	TRBV7-2	.	TGTGCCACCCTTTTTCGGGGAGGAGGCTACACCTTC	CATLFRGGGYTF
TRBJ2-3	TRBD2	TRBV7-2	many	TGTGCCAGCAGCAACCTTCCCGGGACTAGCGGGAGCGGCACAGATACGCAGTATTTT	CASSNLPGTSGSGTDTQYF
TRBJ2-7	.	TRBV7-2	many	TGTGCCAGCAGCAGGGGTCGGGAGCAGTACTTC	CASSRGREQYF
TRBJ2-3	TRBD2	TRBV7-3	few	TGTGCCAGCAGCGTGACTAGCGGGGGTACAGATACGCAGTATTTT	CASSVTSGGTDTQYF
TRBJ2-2	TRBD2	TRBV28	.	TGTGCCAGCAGTTTAACTAGCGGGATCACCGGGGAGCTGTTTTTT	CASSLTSGITGELFF
TRBJ2-3	TRBD2	TRBV25-1	.	TGTGCCAGCAGCCCTACGGGAGGGTCGGATACGCAGTATTTT	CASSPTGGSDTQYF
TRBJ1-4	.	TRBV7-9	many	TGTGCCAGCAGCTTAATGACAGCCGAGAATGAAAAACTGTTTTTT	CASSLMTAENEKLFF
TRBJ1-4	.	TRBV7-9	few	TGTGCCAGCAGCTTAGATTCCAACTCTAAAAAACTGTTTTTT	CASSLDSNSKKLFF
TRBJ1-5	TRBD1	TRBV7-9	.	TGTGCCAGCAGCCTAGGACAGGGTATTTCAGATCAGCCCCAGCATTTT	CASSLGQGISDQPQHF
TRBJ2-5	TRBD1	TRBV28	many	TGTGCCAGCAGTTCCTCCGGGACAGGGGAAGAGACCCAGTACTTC	CASSSSGTGEETQYF
TRBJ2-7	.	TRBV6-2/TRBV6-3	.	TGTGCCAGCAGTTACCCCCAGGGAGACTACGAGCAGTACTTC	CASSYPQGDYEQYF
TRBJ2-3	TRBD2	TRBV5-1	.	TGCGCCAGCAGCTCCGGACTAGCGGGGGCGACATTT	CASSSGLAGATF
TRBJ2-1	TRBD1	TRBV28	.	TGTGCCTCTCGACAGGGGGGCTACAATGAGCAGTTCTTC	CASRQGGYNEQFF
TRBJ1-3	.	TRBV30	.	TGTGCCTGGGCTCCGCGGACGGCTGGAAACACCATATATTTT	CAWAPRTAGNTIYF
TRBJ2-3	.	TRBV28	few	TGTGCCAGCAGTCCCTCACCGGATACGCAGTATTTT	CASSPSPDTQYF
TRBJ2-1	.	TRBV2	few	TGTGCCAGCACCCGGGACGTTACCTACAATGAGCAGTTCTTC	CASTRDVTYNEQFF
TRBJ2-7	.	TRBV2	many	TGTGCCAGCACCTTCGACCGGAGCTCCTACGAGCAGTACTTC	CASTFDRSSYEQYF
TRBJ2-1	.	TRBV27	.	TGTGCCAGCAGTTTAGTCCGCATACAGGGAAGCTCCTACAATGAGCAGTTCTTC	CASSLVRIQGSSYNEQFF
TRBJ2-7	.	TRBV6-6	.	TGTGCCGTTTTAGCGGATTACTACGAGCAGTACTTC	CAVLADYYEQYF
TRBJ1-2	.	TRBV7-9	few	TGTGCCAGCAGCTTTGGATGGGGGACGAACTATGGCTACACCTTC	CASSFGWGTNYGYTF
TRBJ1-2	.	TRBV28	.	TGTGCCAGCACCGGCCGATATGGCTACACCTTC	CASTGRYGYTF
TRBJ1-5	.	TRBV10-3	few	TGTGCCATCAGTGAAGGGGCAGGGAGTCAGCCCCAGCATTTT	CAISEGAGSQPQHF
TRBJ1-4	.	TRBV7-2	many	TGTGCCAGCAGCTCGGACAGAGAAAAACTGTTTTTT	CASSSDREKLFF
TRBJ1-1	.	TRBV2	.	TGTGCCAGCAACGGGGACACCTCCTGGAACACTGAAGCTTTCTTT	CASNGDTSWNTEAFF
TRBJ1-6	TRBD1	TRBV28	few	TGTGCCACCAGAACCATCGGGACAGGGGAAGAGACCCTCCACTTT	CATRTIGTGEETLHF
TRBJ2-3	TRBD2	TRBV12-3/TRBV12-4	.	TGTGCCAGCAGTCACCTCAGCGGGGGGGCGTCAGATACGCAGTATTTT	CASSHLSGGASDTQYF
TRBJ2-5	TRBD1	TRBV29-1	many	TGCAGCGTATTACAGGGGTACCAAGAGACCCAGTACTTC	CSVLQGYQETQYF
TRBJ2-5	.	TRBV9	.	TGTGCCAGCAGCGTAGGCCCAATCGGGGAGACCCAGTACTTC	CASSVGPIGETQYF
TRBJ1-2	.	TRBV20-1	.	TGCAGTGCGCAACAGGGTTACTATGGCTACACCTTC	CSAQQGYYGYTF
TRBJ2-2	TRBD2	TRBV28	many	TGTGCCAGCAGTTTCGGACTAGCGACGAACACCGGGGAGCTGTTTTTT	CASSFGLATNTGELFF
TRBJ2-2	.	TRBV5-4	.	TGTGCCAGCAGCGGGGGATTAATCGCGAACACCGGGGAGCTGTTTTTT	CASSGGLIANTGELFF
TRBJ2-7	.	TRBV7-9	.	TGTGCCAGCAGTCCCGGTGGCAGGTCGACTTCCTACGAGCAGTACTTC	CASSPGGRSTSYEQYF
TRBJ2-1	TRBD2	TRBV18	.	TGTGCCAGCTCACCAGGGCCTAGCGGGAGGTTAAATGAGCAGTTCTTC	CASSPGPSGRLNEQFF
TRBJ1-1	.	TRBV2	few	TGTGCCAGCAGTGATCCTGGGCAGGCGGACACTGAAGCTTTCTTT	CASSDPGQADTEAFF
TRBJ2-5	.	TRBV29-1	.	TGCAGCGTTGAGAGCGGGCTGGAGACCCAGTACTTC	CSVESGLETQYF
TRBJ1-2	TRBD1	TRBV5-1	.	TGCGCCAGCAGCTCAGTCCCGGGACAGGGTGGCTACACCTTC	CASSSVPGQGGYTF
TRBJ1-1	TRBD1	TRBV28	many	TGTGCCAGCAGTTCCCCCCTCGGGACAGGAGGCACTGAAGCTTTCTTT	CASSSPLGTGGTEAFF
TRBJ1-2	.	TRBV12-3/TRBV12-4	.	TGTGCCAGCAGCCCTTTATCCTTCTATGGCTACACCTTC	CASSPLSFYGYTF
TRBJ2-2	TRBD1	TRBV7-6	many	TGTGCCAGCAGCTCACCTTCGACAGGGGAAATGACCGGGGAGCTGTTTTTT	CASSSPSTGEMTGELFF
TRBJ1-2	.	TRBV7-2	many	TGTGCCAGCAGCACCGCGACAGTGGGCTATGGCTACACCTTC	CASSTATVGYGYTF
TRBJ2-1	.	TRBV4-3	.	TGCGCCAGCAGCCACCAGCGTCCCCTCGGCAATGAGCAGTTCTTC	CASSHQRPLGNEQFF
TRBJ1-6	.	TRBV6-5	.	TGTGCCAGCAGTTACTCAGGGCAGGACTCCTATAATTCACCCCTCCACTTT	CASSYSGQDSYNSPLHF
TRBJ2-1	.	TRBV28	.	TGTGCCAGCAGTTTCCAGGGCCCTGAGCAGTTCTTC	CASSFQGPEQFF
TRBJ1-4	.	TRBV18	.	TGTGCCAGCTCACCAATGGGGGATGAAAAACTGTTTTTT	CASSPMGDEKLFF
TRBJ1-1	.	TRBV28	few	TGTGCCAGCAGCCTGCTCCCTACTGAAGCTTTCTTT	CASSLLPTEAFF
TRBJ2-5	TRBD2	TRBV7-9	many	TGTGCCAGCAGCGCGTGGGAGGGTCGCGAGGGGGAGACCCAGTACTTC	CASSAWEGREGETQYF
TRBJ2-2	TRBD2	TRBV10-3	few	TGTGCCACCGCAGGGACTAGGGACACCGGGGAGCTGTTTTTT	CATAGTRDTGELFF
TRBJ2-4	TRBD2	TRBV20-1	few	TGCAGTGCCAGGACTAGCGGAAACATTCAGTACTTC	CSARTSGNIQYF
TRBJ2-1	TRBD2	TRBV20-1	.	TGCAGTGCTACGGGCGGGGGGGCAAGCAATGAGCAGTTCTTC	CSATGGGASNEQFF
TRBJ2-1	TRBD2	TRBV12-3/TRBV12-4	few	TGTGCCAGCAGTCCCGGACTAGCGGGGGTCAATGAGCAGTTCTTC	CASSPGLAGVNEQFF
TRBJ1-1	.	TRBV20-1	.	TGCAGTGCTGCTAAGACATCCAACACTGAAGCTTTCTTT	CSAAKTSNTEAFF
TRBJ1-2	TRBD1	TRBV15	.	TGTGCCACCAGCAGAGGACAGGGCGCTAACTATGGCTACACCTTC	CATSRGQGANYGYTF
TRBJ1-2	TRBD1	TRBV18	.	TGTGCCAGCTCCGAGGACAGGGCTGGCTACACCTTC	CASSEDRAGYTF
TRBJ1-1	.	TRBV29-1	many	TGCAGCGTTGAACAAGGGGGTACATTTACTGAAGCTTTCTTT	CSVEQGGTFTEAFF
TRBJ2-3	TRBD2	TRBV2	few	TGTGCCAGCAGTGAAGAGGCGGGGGGGCCGACAGATACGCAGTATTTT	CASSEEAGGPTDTQYF
TRBJ1-4	TRBD1	TRBV7-2	few	TGTGCCAGCAGCTACGACAGGGGGGCTAATGAAAAACTGTTTTTT	CASSYDRGANEKLFF